This T cell receptor beta chain appears in the sequencing data of a study of T cell responses to AZD1222 COVID-19 vaccine. Study-level results: Among the donors, most were white British and more were female, and clonal diversity was possibly underestimated. Unmutated variant regions are reportedly the target of nearly half of TCRs that are spike-specific. Sampling captured repertoires only after the peak T cell response. Following two doses of AZD1222, Spike-specific TCR breadth and depth rose.

Germline loops: CDR1 MNHEY, CDR2 SVGAGI. V dropped 7 bases and J dropped 2 bases, with 18 bases sitting between them. The CDR3 contains 15 residues. The table came from immunoSEQ multiplex PCR; TCRdb's copy has only in-frame clones and leaves some out. The table shows fewer than 120,000 clones, with approximately 90% occurring only once. About this clone itself: Its antigen is not identified.

The sequences come from peripheral blood, collected on day 0 of AZD1222 vaccination. The sequence was collected from an adult in good health. The chain combines TRBV6-5 with TRBJ2-7; D may be TRBD1 or TRBD2 (5 bases each). The CDR3 here is CASISGSGSTYEQYF. Written as DNA, the CDR3 is TGTGCCAGCATATCAGGGAGTGGATCAACCTACGAGCAGTACTTC.